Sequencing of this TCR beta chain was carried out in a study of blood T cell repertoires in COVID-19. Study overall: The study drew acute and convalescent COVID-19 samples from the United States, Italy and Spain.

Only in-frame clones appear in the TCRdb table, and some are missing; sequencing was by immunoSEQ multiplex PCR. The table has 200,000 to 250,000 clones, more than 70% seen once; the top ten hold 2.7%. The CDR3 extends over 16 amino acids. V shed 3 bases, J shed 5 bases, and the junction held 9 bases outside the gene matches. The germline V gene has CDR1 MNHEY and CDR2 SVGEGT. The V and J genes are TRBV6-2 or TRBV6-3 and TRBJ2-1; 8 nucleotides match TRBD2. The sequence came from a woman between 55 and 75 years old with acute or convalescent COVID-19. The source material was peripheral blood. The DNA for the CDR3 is TGTGCCAGCAGTTATTCCGGGACTAGTCTTAACAATGAGCAGTTCTTC. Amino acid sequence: CASSYSGTSLNNEQFF.